This T cell receptor beta chain was observed in a study of blood T cell repertoires in COVID-19. Study in general: Researchers got acute and convalescent COVID-19 samples from the United States, Italy and Spain. Sample material is recorded as cDNA or gDNA derived from T cells, B-cell-depleted T cells, or PBMCs.

The participants were between about 18 and 90 years old and came from 20 to 30 US areas. This table comes from immunoSEQ multiplex PCR, and its TCRdb copy is limited to in-frame clones, with some not included. The sample yields approximately 250,000 clones, more than 70% seen once. The V and J ends lost 8 bases and 4 bases, in that order; junction bases with no gene match: 17. This CDR3 region has 17 residues. Germline V gene sequence: CDR1 MDHEN, CDR2 SYDVKM. This chain links TRBV28 with TRBJ1-5; 7 positions match TRBD1. The clonotype was recovered from a woman aged 40 to 49 with acute COVID-19. Sample: PBMCs or T cells enriched from blood (not recorded which). CDR3 coding DNA: TGTGCCAGCCAAAGTTTTCGTGACAGGGATGTGAATCAGCCCCAGCATTTT. Translation gives CASQSFRDRDVNQPQHF.